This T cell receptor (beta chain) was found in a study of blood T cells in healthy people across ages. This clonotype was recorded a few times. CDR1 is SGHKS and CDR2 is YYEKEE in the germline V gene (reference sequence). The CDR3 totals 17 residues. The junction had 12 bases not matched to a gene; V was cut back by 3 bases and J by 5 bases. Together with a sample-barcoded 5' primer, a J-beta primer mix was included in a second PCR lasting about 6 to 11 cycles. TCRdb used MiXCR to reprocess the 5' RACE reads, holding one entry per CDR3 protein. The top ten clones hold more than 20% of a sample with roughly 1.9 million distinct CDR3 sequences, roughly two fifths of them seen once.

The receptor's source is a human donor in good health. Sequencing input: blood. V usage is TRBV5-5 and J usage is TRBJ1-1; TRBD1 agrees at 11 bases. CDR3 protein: CASSSYLGTGGITEAFF. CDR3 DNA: TGTGCCAGCAGCTCCTACCTCGGGACAGGGGGGATTACTGAAGCTTTCTTT.